The 5 T cell receptor beta chains presented below share a single source sample, sequenced in a study of lymphopenia after photon versus proton radiotherapy. TCRdb's copy holds only in-frame clones and misses some; the assay was immunoSEQ multiplex PCR. The data contain about 14,000 clones, 65% to 85% of them seen just once; the ten biggest clones take up 27%. The input for sequencing was peripheral blood, taken from a patient treated with photon-based radiotherapy. These receptors originate from a man aged 45-60 years with gastric cancer.

This clone was found a few times. The chain combines TRBV4-3 with TRBJ1-5; D may be TRBD1 (5 bases). This CDR3 is built from 13 residues. Trimming left V 4 bases short and J 4 bases short, with 8 bases between. CDR1 is LGHNA, CDR2 YSLEER, per germline. The CDR3 sequence: CASSLGPNQPQHF. The CDR3 bases are TGCGCCAGCAGCCTGGGGCCGAATCAGCCCCAGCATTTT.

V usage is TRBV6-1 and J usage is TRBJ2-7, with TRBD1 matching over 10 bases. This CDR3 is 14 amino acids long. The junction had 9 bases not matched to a gene; V was cut back by 7 bases and J by 6 bases. Germline CDR1 MNHNS, CDR2 SASEGT. CDR3 DNA: TGTGCCAGCAACCTTCGGGACAGGGGAACCGAGCAGTACGTC. Its translation: CASNLRDRGTEQYV.

The DNA of the CDR3 is TGTGCCAGCAGTGATACAACCTCTGGAAACACCATATATTTT. Translated, it gives CASSDTTSGNTIYF. This rearrangement joins TRBV6-1 to TRBJ1-3; D is uncertain. Germline V gene lookup returns CDR1 MNHNS and CDR2 SASEGT. The CDR3 totals 14 residues. Trimming left V 3 bases short and J 0 bases short, with 6 bases between.

The J gene is TRBJ1-6, the V gene TRBV2, with 8 bases lining up with TRBD1. Per the germline V gene, CDR1 is SNHLY and CDR2 is FYNNEI. V lost 3 bases, J lost 10 bases, and 8 bases stayed unmatched. The CDR3 is 15 amino acids. CDR3 sequence: CASSDRGQGLSPLHF. In DNA, the CDR3 is TGTGCCAGCAGTGACCGAGGACAGGGTCTCTCACCCCTCCACTTT.

V usage is TRBV18 and J usage is TRBJ1-1, with D perhaps matching TRBD1 (5 bases). The germline gives CDR1 KGHSH, CDR2 LQKENI. V dropped 2 bases and J dropped 2 bases, with 6 bases sitting between them. This CDR3 contains 13 residues. CDR3 sequence: CASSPGTNTEAFF. For the CDR3, the DNA is TGTGCCAGCTCACCAGGGACTAACACTGAAGCTTTCTTT.